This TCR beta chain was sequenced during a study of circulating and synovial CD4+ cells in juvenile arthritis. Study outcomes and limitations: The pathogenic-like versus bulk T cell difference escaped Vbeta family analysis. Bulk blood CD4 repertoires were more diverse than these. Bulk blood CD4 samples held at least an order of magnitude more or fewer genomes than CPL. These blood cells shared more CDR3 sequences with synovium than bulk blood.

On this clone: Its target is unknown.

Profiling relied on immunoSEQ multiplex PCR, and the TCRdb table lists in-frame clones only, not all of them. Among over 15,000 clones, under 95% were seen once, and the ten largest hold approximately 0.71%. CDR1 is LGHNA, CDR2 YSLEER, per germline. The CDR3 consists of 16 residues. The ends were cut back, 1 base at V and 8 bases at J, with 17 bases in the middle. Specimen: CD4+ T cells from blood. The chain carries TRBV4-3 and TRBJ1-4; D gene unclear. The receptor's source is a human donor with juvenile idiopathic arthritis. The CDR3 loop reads CASSQAGRAVGEKLFF. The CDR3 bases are TGCGCCAGCAGCCAAGCTGGGCGGGCTGTCGGGGAAAAACTGTTTTTT.